This T cell receptor beta chain was retrieved from a study of shared clonotypes between healthy human individuals. The V gene's germline CDR1 is SEHNR and CDR2 FQNEAQ (reference sequence). V lost 1 base and J lost 0, with 10 bases in between. CDR3 length equals 15 residues. Note on this clone: Its matching antigen is unknown.

Selected positively for CCR7 and CD45RO-negative, naive CD8 cells excluded terminally differentiated effector memory CD45RA+ cells. Sequenced by immunoSEQ multiplex PCR; TCRdb stores in-frame clones only, minus some. The sample shows more than 2 million clones, less than 95% of them seen only once. Overall study findings and caveats: Generally, naive subsets came out with larger estimated richness than memory subsets.

The V call is TRBV7-9, the J call TRBJ2-7; no clear D gene. Sequencing was performed on naive CD8+ T cells sorted from blood. This clonotype originated in a man between 18 and 35 years old in good health. This chain's CDR3 is CASSLVTPLSYEQYF. DNA for the CDR3: TGTGCCAGCAGCTTAGTTACACCCCTCTCCTACGAGCAGTACTTC.